Given below is one TCR beta chain in context. Its antigen is unidentified. These data belong to a study of T cell responses to AZD1222 COVID-19 vaccine. Study observations and caveats: Spike-spanning, vaccine-associated CD4 TCRs were dominant at 160-218 and 743-854. Increased Spike-specific TCR breadth and depth were observed after two AZD1222 doses. At baseline, just a handful of AZD1222 recipients tested seropositive. Donors in the cohort were predominantly white British and more often female, and clonal diversity was possibly underestimated.

Only in-frame clones appear in the TCRdb table, and some are missing; sequencing was by immunoSEQ multiplex PCR. Of around 120,000 clones in the sample, 87% are singletons; the top ten hold 6.5% to 8.5%. This clonotype was sampled from an adult in good health. The sequenced sample was peripheral blood, obtained on day 0 of AZD1222 vaccination.

The CDR3 region is CASSLAEGDEQYF. CDR3 bases: TGTGCCAGCAGTTTAGCGGAGGGGGACGAGCAGTACTTC. The rearrangement joins TRBV12-3 or TRBV12-4 to TRBJ2-7, with D tentatively TRBD1 or TRBD2 (6 bases each). Trimming took 0 bases from V and 5 from J, leaving 8 bases between them. This CDR3 spans 13 amino acids.